A selection of T cell receptor beta chains follows, all from one sample in a study of T cell responses to AZD1222 COVID-19 vaccine. TCRdb keeps only in-frame clones here, not all; method: immunoSEQ multiplex PCR. The sample yields around 100,000 clones, 92% seen once. Source: peripheral blood, taken on day 0 of AZD1222 vaccination. The source is an adult in good health. Each CDR3 is given without its conserved first and last residue. Some rows have no size entry. The others give once, few or many, or a class for an expanded clone.

clone_size,v_call,j_call,cdr3_aa
NA,TRBV7-3,TRBJ2-1,ASSSPGRNEQF
few,TRBV5-4,TRBJ2-1,ASSPGAGATEEQF
NA,TRBV28,TRBJ2-3,ASKEVEVTDTQY
NA,TRBV14,TRBJ1-4,ASSQNNEKLF
NA,TRBV7-2,TRBJ2-3,ASSPSGGRTDTQY
NA,TRBV18,TRBJ2-1,ASSHGYNEQF
NA,TRBV5-6,TRBJ2-7,ASSLVGGDEQY
NA,TRBV28,TRBJ1-1,ASTVSDGLGTGGAGTEAF
NA,TRBV7-3,TRBJ2-3,ASSLNSGVSTDTQY
NA,TRBV11-3,TRBJ2-1,ASSSQGYNEQF
NA,TRBV6-6,TRBJ1-2,ASSLPLDSTYGYT
NA,TRBV14,TRBJ1-1,ASSQRMNSLTEAF
NA,TRBV9,TRBJ2-3,ASSVGGGADTQY
NA,TRBV6-5,TRBJ1-1,ASSPDPGNTEAF
once,TRBV19,TRBJ1-1,ASSIQGESTEAF
NA,TRBV30,TRBJ1-2,AWNPDRGYGYT
once,TRBV18,TRBJ1-1,ASSPVRSEDTEAF
NA,TRBV30,TRBJ1-6,AWSGTVRGSPLH
NA,TRBV4-2,TRBJ2-7,ASSRRTEHEQY
NA,TRBV7-2,TRBJ2-2,ASSLRAGGYTGELF
NA,TRBV7-2,TRBJ1-6,ASSLGPSKGYNSPLH
NA,TRBV4-1,TRBJ2-6,ASSQDLRGSGANVLT
NA,TRBV11-2,TRBJ2-1,ASIGGSSYNEQF
NA,TRBV19,TRBJ1-1,ASSPPGAMNTEAF
NA,TRBV29-1,TRBJ1-3,SADLAGNTIY
NA,TRBV5-1,TRBJ1-4,ASSPQQGRNEKLF
few,TRBV7-9,TRBJ2-1,ASSLPLSGAEQF
NA,TRBV6-2/TRBV6-3,TRBJ2-3,ASSYPYGLAGGGRDTQY
NA,TRBV7-2,TRBJ2-7,ASSSGLAGAFYEQY
NA,TRBV6-1,TRBJ2-1,ASSEGWYNEQF
NA,TRBV28,TRBJ1-2,ASSPLTYGYT
NA,TRBV5-1,TRBJ1-2,ASSLEGNNYGYT
NA,TRBV30,TRBJ1-1,ACKTLLWGNTEAF
NA,TRBV7-3,TRBJ2-1,ASSPTATYNEQF
once,TRBV19,TRBJ2-7,ASSRGTSGRYSYEQY
NA,TRBV7-2,TRBJ2-1,ASSLTSGGFYNEQF
NA,TRBV18,TRBJ2-1,ASSVRDSYNEQF
NA,TRBV6-5,TRBJ1-1,ASTEGLGTEAF
NA,TRBV19,TRBJ2-6,ASSIDGTASISGANVLT
NA,TRBV27,TRBJ2-7,ASSLGWTAEQY
few,TRBV6-5,TRBJ2-1,ASSYSRGNEQF
NA,TRBV14,TRBJ2-1,ASKLAGKNEQF
NA,TRBV6-5,TRBJ2-7,ASSRDRGLYEQY
NA,TRBV10-3,TRBJ2-1,AISASTGGEQF
NA,TRBV9,TRBJ1-6,ASSVDEGSYNSPLH
NA,TRBV3-1/TRBV3-2,TRBJ1-2,ASNQGSAPGYT
NA,TRBV6-4,TRBJ1-5,ASPGGGHGNQPQH
NA,TRBV4-3,TRBJ1-1,ASSLTVELNTEAF
NA,TRBV14,TRBJ1-1,ASSQGGKRQAF
NA,TRBV9,TRBJ1-5,ASSVDLNQPQH
NA,TRBV7-8,TRBJ1-6,ASSPRQGASSPLH
NA,TRBV6-5,TRBJ1-4,ASSYSPGNEKLF
few,TRBV7-9,TRBJ1-6,ASSLGGSPLH
NA,TRBV2,TRBJ2-6,ASSRQGPGANVLT
NA,TRBV6-5,TRBJ2-1,ASRGQGAYNEQF
NA,TRBV5-1,TRBJ1-1,ASMAGPNTEAF
NA,TRBV7-2,TRBJ2-5,ASSPRDYQRETQY